What follows describes a single TCR beta chain. The entry originates in a study of beta chain features in type 1 diabetes. About the research overall: Age, gender and cell yields were alike across patients and healthy donors.

As every portion of the isolated RNA was reverse transcribed, the sequencing read expressed TCRB transcripts. Profiling relied on immunoSEQ multiplex PCR, and the TCRdb table lists in-frame clones only, not all of them. The sample has just over 600,000 clones; around a sixth are singletons. Specimen: naive CD4+ T cells from blood. The receptor was isolated from a man aged 18 to 29 in good health.

The CDR3 loop reads CASNAYEQYF. For the CDR3, the DNA is TGTGCCAGCAATGCCTACGAGCAGTACTTC. The chain recombines TRBV5-4 with TRBJ2-7; D unresolved. The CDR3 is 10 amino acids. V gave up 6 bases and J gave up 2 bases, with 3 bases separating them. The germline gives CDR1 SGHNT, CDR2 YYREEE (reference sequence).